The 23 T cell receptor beta chains in this list originate from one sample, sequenced in a study of T cell responses to AZD1222 COVID-19 vaccine (dated by TCRdb to about 2021). The time point tag for this specimen amounts to: baseline before first vaccination. Receptor libraries were prepared by the immunoSEQ multiplex PCR assay. Sourced from immuneACCESS, this table was stored by TCRdb with only in-frame sequences that have V and J called. A share of the clones is absent; for the studies checked, an unresolved V gene accounts for under half, and the remainder has no known explanation. Counted in this sample were about 140,000 clones; about 87% of them appeared once. Together, the top ten hold less than 7% of the sample. The sample here was peripheral blood, taken on day 0 of AZD1222 vaccination. These receptors came from an adult in good health.

V and J are TRBV6-1 and TRBJ1-4; D uncertain. The V gene lost 3 bases and the J gene lost 0 bases, with 8 bases spanning the gap. Germline values: CDR1 MNHNS, CDR2 SASEGT. The CDR3 spans 15 residues. The CDR3 spells CASSDLGTTNEKLFF. DNA for the CDR3: TGTGCCAGCAGTGACCTCGGGACAACTAATGAAAAACTGTTTTTT.

The chain employs TRBV6-5 and TRBJ2-3, with 8 positions matching TRBD2. V lost 2 bases, J lost 4 bases, and 2 bases stayed unmatched. The CDR3 runs 14 residues. From germline, CDR1 is MNHEY and CDR2 SVGAGI. CDR3 protein: CASSYAGGADTQYF. The CDR3 DNA reads as TGTGCCAGCAGTTACGCCGGGGGGGCAGATACGCAGTATTTT.

This rearrangement joins TRBV21-1 to TRBJ2-5; the table's D call TRBD1 went unverified against the DNA. TRBV21-1 is noted as a pseudogene. CDR3 length: 12 residues. The CDR3 loop reads CARTGNKETQYF. For the CDR3, the DNA is TGTGCCAGGACAGGGAATAAAGAGACCCAGTACTTC.

This sequence joins TRBV7-2 and TRBJ2-3, with 7 bases fitting TRBD2. V gave up 6 bases and J gave up 1 base; unmatched junction bases: 1. Germline CDR1 reads SGHTA; CDR2 reads FQGNSA. The CDR3 is 13 amino acids. The DNA of the CDR3 is TGTGCCAGCAGGGCGGGGGGCACAGATACGCAGTATTTT. Protein sequence: CASRAGGTDTQYF. Based on the CDR3 plus reference TRBV7-2 and TRBJ2-3, the full variable domain is GAGVSQSPSNKVTEKGKDVELRCDPISGHTALYWYRQSLGQGLEFLIYFQGNSAPDKSGLPSDRFSAERTGGSVSTLTIQRTQQEDSAVYLCASRAGGTDTQYFGPGTRLTVL.

This chain links TRBV7-2 with TRBJ2-5; D call uncertain. CDR3 length: 15 residues. V dropped 5 bases and J dropped 4 bases, with 17 bases sitting between them. Looked up from germline, CDR1 is SGHTA and CDR2 is FQGNSA. CDR3 residues: CASSRTNRVGETQYF. CDR3 DNA: TGTGCCAGCAGCCGGACGAACCGTGTTGGAGAGACCCAGTACTTC.

The chain recombines TRBV7-2 with TRBJ2-3, with 7 bases fitting TRBD2. CDR3 length: 17 amino acids. The germline V gene has CDR1 SGHTA and CDR2 FQGNSA. V lost 4 bases to trimming and J lost 8 bases; unmatched junction nucleotides: 18. CDR3 nucleotides: TGTGCCAGCAGCTCCCCGTGGGGCGGGAGATCCCAGGGTACGCAGTATTTT. Its translation: CASSSPWGGRSQGTQYF.

The chain combines TRBV12-3 or TRBV12-4 with TRBJ2-1; D might be TRBD2 (6 bases). The CDR3 covers 12 residues. V lost 7 bases, J lost 12 bases, and 16 bases lay in between. The CDR3 region has the DNA TGTGCCAGCACCTTCCGGGGGACCGGGCAGTTCTTC. Translated: CASTFRGTGQFF.

The chain is built from TRBV28 and TRBJ2-1; D unclear. Germline V gene lookup returns CDR1 MDHEN and CDR2 SYDVKM. Trimming left V 2 bases short and J 10 bases short, with 9 bases between. The CDR3 has 12 residues. CDR3 residues: CASSLPVQEQFF. The CDR3 DNA is TGTGCCAGCAGTTTACCAGTACAGGAGCAGTTCTTC.

V is TRBV7-2 and J is TRBJ1-2; no clear D. V was clipped by 8 bases and J by 2 bases, with 21 bases between them. The CDR3 extends over 16 amino acids. CDR1 is SGHTA, CDR2 FQGNSA, per germline. CDR3 sequence (DNA): TGTGCCAGCTCGAGGGAGGGTGCCGGCCTCAACTATGGCTACACCTTC. It encodes CASSREGAGLNYGYTF.

The chain couples TRBV3-1 (or the pseudogene TRBV3-2) to TRBJ1-5; 9 nucleotides line up with TRBD1. Per germline, CDR1 LGHDT and CDR2 YNNKEL (reference sequence). The CDR3 totals 14 residues. J was trimmed by 6 bases and V by 6 bases; bases with no gene match: 6. The CDR3 sequence: CASSPNRGLQPQHF. CDR3 nucleotide sequence: TGTGCCAGCAGTCCCAACAGGGGGCTTCAGCCCCAGCATTTT.

V is TRBV21-1 and J is TRBJ1-6. TRBV21-1 is a documented pseudogene. The CDR3 has 17 amino acids. CDR3 in amino acids: CASSPQPWGIYNSPLHF. As DNA, the CDR3 is TGTGCCAGCAGCCCGCAACCCTGGGGGATTTATAATTCACCCCTCCACTTT.

The CDR3 loop is CASSQGPGANVLTF. CDR3 nucleotides: TGTGCCAGCAGCCAAGGACCTGGGGCCAACGTCCTGACTTTC. The V gene is TRBV3-1 (or the pseudogene TRBV3-2), the J gene TRBJ2-6; D call uncertain. Germline assignment: CDR1 LGHDT and CDR2 YNNKEL (reference sequence). Trimming removed 1 base at V and 2 bases at J, with 3 bases between. CDR3 length equals 14 residues.

The chain combines TRBV27 with TRBJ1-2, with D hard to call. Germline V gives CDR1 MNHEY, CDR2 SMNVEV (reference sequence). V shed 2 bases and J shed 0 bases, with 4 bases lying between them. The CDR3 runs to 13 residues. CDR3 protein: CASSLGTNYGYTF. Written as DNA, the CDR3 is TGTGCCAGCAGTTTAGGTACTAACTATGGCTACACCTTC.

CDR3 sequence reads: CASSLSGGAYNEQFF. In DNA form, the CDR3 reads TGTGCCAGCAGTCTTAGCGGGGGAGCCTACAATGAGCAGTTCTTC. The chain has TRBV25-1 and TRBJ2-1; 9 bases align to TRBD2. Per the germline V gene, CDR1 is MGHDK and CDR2 is SYGVNS. Germline trimming cut 5 bases from V and 2 bases from J; bases unmatched to any gene: 4. The CDR3 runs 15 residues.

The gene calls are TRBV7-8 and TRBJ2-6, with D possibly matching TRBD2 (5 bases). Germline-derived CDR1 and CDR2 are SGHVS and FQNEAQ. This CDR3 comprises 23 residues. The V and J ends lost 5 bases and 0 bases respectively, with 32 bases between them. The CDR3, as DNA: TGTGCCAGCAGCCAGCGGTGGGCAGGACCCGTATTCGATACAAGCTCTGGGGCCAACGTCCTGACTTTC. As protein: CASSQRWAGPVFDTSSGANVLTF.

The chain employs TRBV4-3 and TRBJ1-2; tentative D call: TRBD1 (6 bases). Trimming shortened V by 0 bases and J by 4 bases, and 15 bases separated the two germline ends. Germline loops: CDR1 LGHNA, CDR2 YSLEER. This CDR3 spans 16 amino acids. The CDR3 reads CASSQEAQGQGYGYTF. CDR3 sequence (DNA): TGCGCCAGCAGCCAAGAGGCGCAGGGGCAGGGCTATGGCTACACCTTC.

The V call is TRBV6-2 or TRBV6-3, the J call TRBJ1-5, with a possible D match to TRBD1 (6 bases). Trimming cost V 5 bases and J 0 bases, with 23 bases left between them. CDR1 MNHEY and CDR2 SVGEGT come from the germline V gene. CDR3 size: 19 residues. The CDR3 here is CASSLRGAYVTYSNQPQHF. The CDR3 DNA reads as TGTGCCAGCAGTCTCCGGGGGGCGTACGTTACTTATAGCAATCAGCCCCAGCATTTT.

The chain links TRBV9 to TRBJ2-7; tentatively, D is TRBD1 (6 bases). The CDR3 spans 15 residues. Germline V gene lookup returns CDR1 SGDLS and CDR2 YYNGEE. Trimming shortened V by 3 bases and J by 3 bases, and 16 bases separated the two germline ends. CDR3: CASSGAGADNYEQYF. The CDR3 DNA follows: TGTGCCAGCAGCGGGGCAGGGGCCGATAACTACGAGCAGTACTTC. Together with reference TRBV9 and TRBJ2-7, the CDR3 gives the full variable domain: DSGVTQTPKHLITATGQRVTLRCSPRSGDLSVYWYQQSLDQGLQFLIQYYNGEERAKGNILERFSAQQFPDLHSELNLSSLELGDSALYFCASSGAGADNYEQYFGPGTRLTVT.

This clone was detected once. V is TRBV19 and J is TRBJ2-7; unclear D gene. This CDR3 spans 12 amino acids. Per the germline V gene, CDR1 is LNHDA and CDR2 is SQIVND (reference sequence). V dropped 5 bases and J dropped 0 bases, with 5 bases sitting between them. The CDR3 loop is CASSDGSYEQYF. In nucleotides, the CDR3 is TGTGCCAGTAGTGACGGCTCCTACGAGCAGTACTTC. Supplemented by reference TRBV19 and TRBJ2-7, the full variable domain reads DGGITQSPKYLFRKEGQNVTLSCEQNLNHDAMYWYRQDPGQGLRLIYYSQIVNDFQKGDIAEGYSVSREKKESFPLTVTSAQKNPTAFYLCASSDGSYEQYFGPGTRLTVT.

The J gene is TRBJ2-1, the V gene TRBV28, with TRBD1 matching over 9 bases. The CDR3 spans 16 residues. V was pared by 2 bases and J by 9 bases, with 11 bases of the junction left unmatched. Germline lookup yields CDR1 MDHEN and CDR2 SYDVKM. CDR3 residues: CASSLVDRGRGTEQFF. CDR3 DNA: TGTGCCAGCAGTTTAGTGGACAGGGGAAGGGGGACTGAGCAGTTCTTC.

The genes are TRBV10-3 and TRBJ1-5; D is unresolved. The CDR3 consists of 13 residues. Germline CDR1 is ENHRY and CDR2 is SYGVKD. Trimming left V 0 bases short and J 6 bases short, with 6 bases between. The CDR3: CAISESPGQPQHF. The CDR3 DNA reads TGTGCCATCAGTGAGTCGCCAGGTCAGCCCCAGCATTTT.

This clone was detected only once. The CDR3 nucleotides read TGTGCCAGCAGCCAAGGAATACCGGGACAGGGCTTCTATGAGCAGTTCTTC. This sequence encodes CASSQGIPGQGFYEQFF. The chain employs TRBV4-2 and TRBJ2-1; 9 bases align to TRBD1. There are 17 residues in the CDR3. V shed 1 base and J 8 bases; nucleotides not matched to a gene: 12. Germline V lookup: CDR1 LGHNA, CDR2 YNFKEQ.

V and J are TRBV29-1 and TRBJ2-1; unclear D gene. This CDR3 is 9 amino acids long. Trimming took 3 bases from V and 9 from J, leaving 3 bases between them. Germline V gene data show CDR1 as SQVTM and CDR2 as ANQGSEA. In DNA form, the CDR3 reads TGCAGCGTTGATGGTGAGCAGTTCTTC. This encodes CSVDGEQFF.